Listed here is a single T cell receptor (beta chain). Antigen: not known. This entry belongs to a study of CD8 T cells in ankylosing spondylitis. Study conclusions and caveats: Reports say disease-linked clones showed up significantly more in matched ankylosing spondylitis synovial fluid. Relatively rare in peripheral blood, disease-linked clones were also CD8+. Characteristic of ankylosing spondylitis blood, it appeared, was a TCR beta motif comprising roughly 8 highly homologous variants.

A quantitative 5'-RACE method, one with molecular barcodes, was used to make TCR beta libraries. TCRdb reprocessed the 5' RACE reads with MiXCR, giving one entry per CDR3 protein. The sample lists some 400,000 distinct CDR3 sequences, approximately 20% occurring once. Per the germline V gene, CDR1 is KGHDR and CDR2 is SFDVKD. There are 13 residues in the CDR3. V was clipped by 4 bases and J by 0 bases, with 4 bases between them. The V gene is TRBV24-1, the J gene TRBJ2-3; D call uncertain. The receptor comes from a male donor with ankylosing spondylitis. Specimen: blood, either unsorted or a sorted T cell fraction (not recorded which). CDR3: CATSDGSTDTQYF. The CDR3 coding sequence is TGTGCCACCAGTGACGGGAGCACAGATACGCAGTATTTT.